This entry features one T cell receptor (beta chain) sequence. Sequencing ends 3 residues short of the CDR3 end; the germline J gene provides the rest. TCRdb's copy holds only in-frame clones and misses some; the assay was immunoSEQ multiplex PCR. The sample has 20,000 to 25,000 clones. This entry comes from a study of T cells in women clearing cervical HPV infection. At the level of the study: Case blood was drawn when the lesion was first found; control blood after infection became undetectable.

The CDR3 sequence is 15 residues long. V lost 1 base and J lost 0, with 8 bases in between. The germline gives CDR1 SGHDT, CDR2 YYEEEE. The TCR was taken from a woman aged 18 to 75 with a cervical HPV16 infection that either progressed to CIN3+ or cleared (not recorded which). The chain carries TRBV5-6 and TRBJ2-4; D gene ambiguous. The sequencing input was blood buffy coat. The DNA read from the CDR3 is TGTGCCAGCAGCTTGTTCCGACTAGCCAAAAACATT. This codes for CASSLFRLAKNI. The entire CDR3 sequence reads CASSLFRLAKNIQYF.